A selection of T cell receptor beta chains follows, all from one sample in a study of blood T cell repertoires in COVID-19. Method: immunoSEQ multiplex PCR; TCRdb's copy keeps in-frame clones and lacks some. The sample includes about 130,000 clones, more than 85% of them seen just once. Sequencing was done on a sample of peripheral blood. All receptors derive from a man between 45 and 60 years old with COVID-19, enrolled during active disease. The CDR3 runs from the conserved cysteine through the conserved F or W. The D gene is left open where the match is weak. For some rows the clone size is stated as once, few or many, or as a class when expanded; others skip it.

D gene,V gene,J gene,clone size,CDR3 protein,CDR3 DNA
NA,TRBV7-6,TRBJ2-5,NA,CASSLAWAKQETQYF,TGTGCCAGCAGCTTAGCGTGGGCCAAGCAAGAGACCCAGTACTTC
TRBD1,TRBV29-1,TRBJ1-4,NA,CSVAGTGGEKLFF,TGCAGCGTGGCCGGGACAGGAGGAGAAAAACTGTTTTTT
NA,TRBV6-2/TRBV6-3,TRBJ2-2,NA,CASSYNYRPTGELFF,TGTGCCAGCAGTTACAATTACAGGCCCACCGGGGAGCTGTTTTTT
TRBD2,TRBV6-2/TRBV6-3,TRBJ2-3,NA,CASSKLAGTSTDTQYF,TGTGCCAGCAGTAAACTAGCGGGAACGAGCACAGATACGCAGTATTTT
TRBD1,TRBV19,TRBJ1-1,once,CASSQQGVTEAFF,TGTGCCAGTAGTCAACAGGGGGTAACTGAAGCTTTCTTT
TRBD2,TRBV10-1,TRBJ2-3,NA,CASSPPGLAGATDTQYF,TGCGCCAGCAGTCCCCCGGGACTAGCGGGAGCCACAGATACGCAGTATTTT
TRBD1,TRBV19,TRBJ2-7,NA,CASSPNEGAGYEQYF,TGTGCCAGTAGCCCGAATGAGGGGGCGGGCTACGAGCAGTACTTC
TRBD2,TRBV5-1,TRBJ2-1,NA,CASSLDGSGRGYNEQFF,TGCGCCAGCAGCTTGGATGGTAGCGGGAGAGGCTACAATGAGCAGTTCTTC
NA,TRBV7-8,TRBJ1-2,NA,CASSADSSYGYTF,TGTGCCAGCAGCGCGGACAGCTCTTATGGCTACACCTTC
NA,TRBV9,TRBJ2-5,NA,CASSIGQTQETQYF,TGTGCCAGCAGCATAGGACAGACCCAAGAGACCCAGTACTTC
NA,TRBV6-1,TRBJ1-2,NA,CASSEGTAENGYTF,TGTGCCAGCAGTGAAGGGACAGCAGAGAATGGCTACACCTTC
NA,TRBV6-5,TRBJ1-1,NA,CASSYPEGTEAFF,TGTGCCAGCAGTTACCCGGAGGGGACTGAAGCTTTCTTT
TRBD1,TRBV6-5,TRBJ2-2,NA,CASRRQGANTGELFF,TGTGCCAGCAGACGACAGGGGGCGAACACCGGGGAGCTGTTTTTT
NA,TRBV23-1,TRBJ1-1,NA,CASSPHRPGEAFF,TGCGCCAGCAGTCCCCACAGGCCTGGGGAAGCTTTCTTT
TRBD1,TRBV19,TRBJ2-6,NA,CASSGTGGSGANVLTF,TGTGCCAGTAGCGGGACAGGGGGCTCTGGGGCCAACGTCCTGACTTTC
TRBD2,TRBV11-3,TRBJ2-2,once,CASSLQLAVRNTGELFF,TGTGCCAGCAGCTTACAACTAGCGGTCCGGAACACCGGGGAGCTGTTTTTT
NA,TRBV6-5,TRBJ1-2,NA,CASSRTQGNYGYTF,TGTGCCAGCAGCAGGACCCAGGGGAACTATGGCTACACCTTC
NA,TRBV5-6,TRBJ1-3,NA,CASSLGQYGNTIYF,TGTGCCAGCAGCTTGGGACAGTACGGAAACACCATATATTTT
NA,TRBV11-2,TRBJ2-2,NA,CASSFTGGNTGELFF,TGTGCCAGCAGCTTTACCGGGGGGAACACCGGGGAGCTGTTTTTT
NA,TRBV10-3,TRBJ1-2,NA,CAISELGPNYGYTF,TGTGCCATCAGTGAGCTGGGGCCTAACTATGGCTACACCTTC
TRBD2,TRBV7-3,TRBJ2-1,NA,CASSLKGREGRNEQFF,TGTGCCAGCAGCTTAAAGGGGCGGGAGGGCCGGAATGAGCAGTTCTTC
NA,TRBV11-2,TRBJ2-3,NA,CASSLGLGGNTDTQYF,TGTGCCAGCAGCTTAGGACTCGGCGGGAACACAGATACGCAGTATTTT
TRBD1,TRBV4-3,TRBJ1-6,NA,CASSPGDRGNSPLHF,TGCGCCAGCAGCCCCGGGGACAGGGGCAATTCACCCCTCCACTTT
TRBD1,TRBV5-1,TRBJ2-5,NA,CASSWTGKETQYF,TGCGCCAGCAGTTGGACAGGGAAAGAGACCCAGTACTTC
TRBD1,TRBV7-6,TRBJ1-1,NA,CASSLGGQGAGEAFF,TGTGCCAGCAGCTTAGGGGGACAGGGGGCCGGTGAAGCTTTCTTT
NA,TRBV9,TRBJ2-2,NA,CASSPRLLTSTGELFF,TGTGCCAGCAGCCCGCGACTCTTAACGTCAACCGGGGAGCTGTTTTTT
NA,TRBV3-1/TRBV3-2,TRBJ2-2,NA,CASSPLTGAGELFF,TGTGCCAGCAGCCCTTTGACGGGAGCCGGGGAGCTGTTTTTT
NA,TRBV21-1,TRBJ1-5,few,CASSKWGGRLYQPQHF,TGTGCCAGCAGCAAATGGGGGGGGCGCCTCTATCAGCCCCAGCATTTT
TRBD1,TRBV9,TRBJ1-3,NA,CASSGGGAHNTIYF,TGTGCCAGCAGCGGAGGGGGCGCGCATAACACCATATATTTT
NA,TRBV3-1/TRBV3-2,TRBJ1-2,NA,CASSQEDGRGYGYTF,TGTGCCAGCAGCCAAGAGGATGGGCGGGGTTATGGCTACACCTTC
NA,TRBV4-3,TRBJ2-3,NA,CASSQDFGPWRTDTQYF,TGCGCCAGCAGCCAGGATTTCGGCCCCTGGAGGACAGATACGCAGTATTTT
NA,TRBV10-1,TRBJ2-7,NA,CASPDFLSYEQYF,TGCGCCAGCCCGGACTTTCTCTCCTACGAGCAGTACTTC
TRBD2,TRBV10-3,TRBJ2-1,NA,CAIRLTSGGGEQFF,TGTGCCATCAGGTTGACTAGCGGGGGGGGTGAGCAGTTCTTC
NA,TRBV7-2,TRBJ1-5,once,CASSSQGSDQPQHF,TGTGCCAGCAGCTCCCAGGGTTCGGATCAGCCCCAGCATTTT
TRBD1,TRBV6-5,TRBJ1-2,NA,CASSRDRGRGYTF,TGTGCCAGCAGCCGGGACAGGGGAAGGGGCTACACCTTC
NA,TRBV5-4,TRBJ1-4,NA,CASSLRGDGNEKLFF,TGTGCCAGCAGCCTCAGGGGCGATGGTAATGAAAAACTGTTTTTT
NA,TRBV19,TRBJ2-2,NA,CASSSRGTVNTGELFF,TGTGCCAGTAGTTCCCGCGGGACGGTGAACACCGGGGAGCTGTTTTTT
NA,TRBV14,TRBJ1-1,NA,CASSQEGTGYPEAFF,TGTGCCAGCAGCCAAGAGGGCACAGGGTATCCTGAAGCTTTCTTT
TRBD1,TRBV6-6,TRBJ1-1,NA,CASSYAGGRNTEAFF,TGTGCCAGCAGTTACGCAGGGGGTAGGAACACTGAAGCTTTCTTT
TRBD2,TRBV28,TRBJ2-3,NA,CASSPGGVGVVTQYF,TGTGCCAGCAGTCCCGGGGGGGTTGGGGTTGTAACGCAGTATTTT
TRBD2,TRBV3-1/TRBV3-2,TRBJ2-2,NA,CASSQASGGSTGELFF,TGTGCCAGCAGCCAAGCTAGCGGGGGTAGCACCGGGGAGCTGTTTTTT
NA,TRBV7-2,TRBJ1-2,NA,CASSFGVPGQNYGYTF,TGTGCCAGCAGCTTTGGGGTCCCGGGACAAAACTATGGCTACACCTTC
NA,TRBV7-6,TRBJ2-5,NA,CASSYTGHAYQETQYF,TGTGCCAGCAGCTATACGGGACATGCGTACCAAGAGACCCAGTACTTC
NA,TRBV7-3,TRBJ2-1,few,CASSASGPNNEQFF,TGTGCCAGCAGCGCAAGCGGGCCGAACAATGAGCAGTTCTTC
NA,TRBV28,TRBJ2-7,once,CASSFEPRFSYEQYF,TGTGCCAGCAGTTTCGAGCCCCGATTCTCCTACGAGCAGTACTTC
NA,TRBV1,TRBJ2-3,NA,CTSSQDQRGRPTDTQYF,TGCACCAGCAGCCAAGATCAGCGCGGGAGACCCACAGATACGCAGTATTTT
TRBD2,TRBV7-3,TRBJ2-5,NA,CASSLRGLAGGETQYF,TGTGCCAGCAGCTTAAGAGGACTAGCGGGGGGAGAGACCCAGTACTTC
TRBD1,TRBV6-5,TRBJ1-5,NA,CASGGQGAGQPQHF,TGTGCCAGCGGGGGACAGGGGGCGGGTCAGCCCCAGCATTTT
NA,TRBV11-2,TRBJ2-7,NA,CASSSLALNYEQYF,TGTGCCAGCAGCTCGTTGGCCTTAAACTACGAGCAGTACTTC
NA,TRBV27,TRBJ2-6,many,CASSRRRISGANVLTF,TGTGCCAGCAGTCGGAGACGGATCTCTGGGGCCAACGTCCTGACTTTC
NA,TRBV6-5,TRBJ2-6,NA,CASSGGASGANVLTF,TGTGCCAGCAGCGGTGGGGCGTCTGGGGCCAACGTCCTGACTTTC
NA,TRBV29-1,TRBJ2-7,few,CSVVQTLSYEQYF,TGCAGCGTTGTACAGACCCTCTCCTACGAGCAGTACTTC
NA,TRBV2,TRBJ1-3,NA,CASRQTGSGNTIYF,TGTGCCAGCAGGCAGACAGGATCTGGAAACACCATATATTTT
NA,TRBV7-9,TRBJ1-2,NA,CASSLGGGYGYTF,TGTGCCAGCAGCTTAGGGGGCGGCTATGGCTACACCTTC
NA,TRBV13,TRBJ2-3,once,CASSLPPADTQYF,TGTGCCAGCAGCTTACCCCCGGCAGATACGCAGTATTTT
TRBD1,TRBV5-1,TRBJ2-5,once,CASSLATGQETQYF,TGCGCCAGCAGCTTGGCGACAGGGCAAGAGACCCAGTACTTC
NA,TRBV28,TRBJ2-7,NA,CASRTPGDSYEQYF,TGTGCCAGCAGAACGCCCGGGGACTCCTACGAGCAGTACTTC
TRBD2,TRBV12-5,TRBJ2-3,NA,CAAAGTSGGTDTQYF,TGTGCGGCAGCGGGGACTAGCGGGGGCACAGATACGCAGTATTTT
NA,TRBV4-1,TRBJ2-6,NA,CASSLRAGEHSGANVLTF,TGCGCCAGCAGCCTAAGGGCAGGGGAACACTCTGGGGCCAACGTCCTGACTTTC
TRBD1,TRBV9,TRBJ1-6,NA,CASSVRGSSYNSPLHF,TGTGCCAGCAGCGTCAGGGGGAGCTCCTATAATTCACCCCTCCACTTT